Following are 24 T cell receptor beta chains from one sample sequenced in a study of chemoradiotherapy in HPV16-positive cancers. The assay was immunoSEQ multiplex PCR, and TCRdb's table has in-frame clones only and misses some. The table records fewer than 6,500 clones, around 84% of them present only once. The sequencing here drew on tumor tissue, taken from a patient who underwent chemoradiotherapy. The origin of the receptors is a human donor with HPV-associated anogenital cancer.

The CDR3 here is CASSLRGAGAKNIQYF. The DNA for the CDR3 is TGCGCCAGCAGCTTAAGGGGAGCGGGGGCCAAAAACATTCAGTACTTC. The chain carries TRBV5-1 and TRBJ2-4, with TRBD2 identical over 7 bases. V trimming: 2 bases; J trimming: 1 base; junction bases outside the gene matches: 6. The CDR3 spans 16 residues. The germline gives CDR1 SGHRS, CDR2 YFSETQ.

The rearrangement uses TRBV7-2 and TRBJ1-2; D not resolved. The CDR3 is 13 residues long. V was trimmed by 5 bases and J by 8 bases, leaving 15 bases between them. CDR1 is SGHTA and CDR2 is FQGNSA in the germline V gene. CDR3 nucleotide sequence: TGTGCCAGCAGCCAAGTCTCTACCGGAGGCTACACCTTC. It specifies CASSQVSTGGYTF.

V is TRBV9 and J is TRBJ1-5; 7 bases fit TRBD1. The CDR3 covers 15 residues. Germline CDR1 and CDR2: SGDLS and YYNGEE. Trimming cost V 3 bases and J 1 base; bases outside gene matches: 4. The CDR3 DNA follows: TGTGCCAGCAGCGCACAGGGGTTCAGCAATCAGCCCCAGCATTTT. Protein product: CASSAQGFSNQPQHF.

The rearrangement links TRBV5-6 to TRBJ1-2; tentatively, D is TRBD1 (6 bases). CDR1 is SGHDT and CDR2 is YYEEEE in the germline V gene. Trimming stripped 0 bases from V and 8 bases from J, with 11 bases between. This CDR3 spans 13 amino acids. CDR3 in amino acids: CASSLDWGQGYTF. The CDR3 nucleotides read TGTGCCAGCAGCTTGGACTGGGGGCAAGGCTACACCTTC.

The chain couples TRBV19 to TRBJ1-5; the D gene is possibly TRBD1 (5 bases). This CDR3 has 15 amino acids. The V gene's germline CDR1 is LNHDA and CDR2 SQIVND (reference sequence). The ends were cut back, 8 bases at V and 0 bases at J, with 14 bases in the middle. The CDR3 spells CASGPREGSNQPQHF. In nucleotides, the CDR3 is TGTGCCAGTGGACCCAGGGAGGGTAGCAATCAGCCCCAGCATTTT.

The chain recombines TRBV6-5 with TRBJ2-1; the D gene is possibly TRBD2 (6 bases). The CDR3 runs 14 residues. Trimming cost V 5 bases and J 9 bases, with 17 bases left between them. The germline gives CDR1 MNHEY, CDR2 SVGAGI. DNA for the CDR3: TGTGCCAGCAGTGCCCCCCCACCCGGGGGTGAGCAGTTCTTC. Residues: CASSAPPPGGEQFF.

The genes are TRBV7-2 and TRBJ1-2; D not certain. The CDR3 has 12 amino acids. Germline CDR1 is SGHTA and CDR2 is FQGNSA. V was pared by 2 bases and J by 2 bases, with 3 bases between. CDR3 DNA sequence: TGTGCCAGCAGCTTATCAAACTATGGCTACACCTTC. Translation: CASSLSNYGYTF.

CDR3: CASSRSGGSGANVLTF. As DNA, the CDR3 is TGTGCCAGCTCACGGTCAGGGGGGTCTGGGGCCAACGTCCTGACTTTC. The chain uses TRBV18 and TRBJ2-6; TRBD1 might be the D (7 bases). Between the trimmed V and J ends, which lost 4 bases and 1 base, there was a span of 11 bases. Germline V gene data show CDR1 as KGHSH and CDR2 as LQKENI. The CDR3 contains 16 residues.

The J gene is TRBJ1-3, the V gene TRBV4-3; the D gene is possibly TRBD1 (6 bases). Deletions cut 1 base from V and 0 bases from J, with 13 bases between. Germline lookup yields CDR1 LGHNA and CDR2 YSLEER. The CDR3 covers 17 residues. The CDR3 loop reads CASSQALTGLSGNTIYF. CDR3 sequence (DNA): TGCGCCAGCAGCCAAGCCCTGACAGGTCTCTCTGGAAACACCATATATTTT.

The CDR3: CASSGTGDLDTQYF. Here the CDR3 DNA reads TGTGCCAGCAGCGGGACAGGGGATTTAGATACGCAGTATTTT. The rearrangement joins TRBV6-1 to TRBJ2-3, with 10 bases matching TRBD1. The CDR3 runs to 14 residues. J lost 5 bases, V lost 6 bases, and 5 bases had no gene match. Germline V CDR1 and CDR2: MNHNS, SASEGT.

The chain joins TRBV10-3 to TRBJ2-7, with 12 bases matching TRBD2. With V trimmed by 6 bases and J by 4 bases, 1 base remained unmatched. CDR1 is ENHRY and CDR2 is SYGVKD in the germline V gene. The CDR3 totals 13 residues. The CDR3 loop is CAIRLAGGYEQYF. CDR3 nucleotide sequence: TGTGCCATCAGGCTAGCGGGGGGGTACGAGCAGTACTTC.

This chain uses TRBV7-2 with TRBJ2-1; TRBD1 might be the D (5 bases). The CDR3 consists of 15 residues. V gave up 1 base and J gave up 6 bases, with 13 bases separating them. Germline V gene data show CDR1 as SGHTA and CDR2 as FQGNSA. CDR3 residues: CASSLDAGALNEQFF. CDR3 sequence (DNA): TGTGCCAGCAGCTTAGACGCTGGGGCCCTCAATGAGCAGTTCTTC.

This sequence joins TRBV6-1 and TRBJ1-2, with 7 bases lining up with TRBD1. Trimming cost V 1 base and J 6 bases; bases outside gene matches: 8. The CDR3 has 15 amino acids. CDR1 and CDR2 (germline): MNHNS, SASEGT. The CDR3 loop reads CASSEGVRGFDGYTF. The CDR3, as DNA: TGTGCCAGCAGTGAAGGGGTCAGGGGGTTCGATGGCTACACCTTC.

The sample holds a few counts of this clone. V usage is TRBV5-5 and J usage is TRBJ2-7, with TRBD1 matching 11 bases. Losses at the gene ends were 5 bases for V and 3 bases for J; bases not matched to a gene: 7. The CDR3 sequence is 15 residues long. CDR1 SGHKS and CDR2 YYEKEE come from the germline V gene (reference sequence). The CDR3 reads CASRDTGTGGYEQYF. DNA of the CDR3: TGTGCCAGCAGGGATACCGGGACAGGGGGCTACGAGCAGTACTTC.

The chain carries TRBV7-2 and TRBJ2-5; TRBD2 matches 10 bases. CDR1 SGHTA and CDR2 FQGNSA come from the germline V gene. Trimming cost V 4 bases and J 4 bases; bases outside gene matches: 15. The CDR3 length is 18 residues. CDR3 nucleotides: TGTGCCAGCAGCTCCTCGATCCCAGCGGGGGGGCCTTTAGAGACCCAGTACTTC. Translated: CASSSSIPAGGPLETQYF.

Turning to this clone: A junction end diverges from the germline sequence, so it may reflect a read error. This sample also contains other DNA sequences that code for the same CDR3. The chain has TRBV19 and TRBJ2-7; D remains ambiguous. The CDR3 sequence is 14 residues long. Germline V gives CDR1 LNHDA, CDR2 SQIVND (reference sequence). In DNA, the CDR3 is TGTGCCAGTAGTAAACGGCCGAAAAGGTACGAGCAGTACTTT. It translates to CASSKRPKRYEQYF.

The chain is built from TRBV28 and TRBJ1-2; 10 nucleotides align to TRBD1. The CDR3 length is 15 residues. With V trimmed by 3 bases and J by 4 bases, 5 bases remained unmatched. CDR1 is MDHEN, CDR2 SYDVKM, per germline. The CDR3 here is CASSFRDRGIYGYTF. CDR3 DNA sequence: TGTGCCAGCAGTTTTAGGGACAGGGGAATCTATGGCTACACCTTC.

V and J are TRBV6-5 and TRBJ2-7; 11 bases are a match to TRBD2. With V trimmed by 5 bases and J by 6 bases, 9 bases remained unmatched. This CDR3 has 15 amino acids. Germline V gene sequence: CDR1 MNHEY, CDR2 SVGAGI. The CDR3 reads CASSMLAGGSGEQYF. Here the CDR3 DNA reads TGTGCCAGCAGTATGCTAGCGGGGGGTTCGGGCGAGCAGTACTTC.

This CDR3 is CASSRSGGAETQYF. The CDR3 DNA follows: TGTGCCAGCAGCCGTAGCGGGGGGGCGGAGACCCAGTACTTC. The chain has TRBV4-2 and TRBJ2-5; 11 bases match TRBD2. Germline loops: CDR1 LGHNA, CDR2 YNFKEQ. V lost 4 bases, J lost 5 bases, and 3 bases stayed unmatched. The CDR3 loop spans 14 amino acids.

V gene TRBV10-3 combines with J gene TRBJ2-2, with 14 bases lining up with TRBD2. This CDR3 spans 17 amino acids. Germline assignment: CDR1 ENHRY and CDR2 SYGVKD. The J segment lost 0 bases and the V segment lost 6 bases, leaving 3 bases of the junction unmatched. CDR3 sequence: CAIRRTSGGTNTGELFF. The CDR3 nucleotides are TGTGCCATCAGGAGGACTAGCGGGGGGACGAACACCGGGGAGCTGTTTTTT.

This rearrangement joins TRBV29-1 to TRBJ1-3; a weak D match, TRBD1 (5 bases). CDR1 is SQVTM, CDR2 ANQGSEA, per germline. V lost 8 bases and J 2 bases, leaving 13 bases between the germline ends. The CDR3 has 13 amino acids. The CDR3 spells CSTDGGAGNTIYF. CDR3 sequence (DNA): TGCAGCACAGACGGAGGGGCTGGAAACACCATATATTTT.

The chain couples TRBV5-1 to TRBJ2-5; D tentatively fits TRBD1 or TRBD2 (5 bases each). The end of the DNA is better explained by TRBJ2-7, so the J call may be wrong. CDR3 length: 17 amino acids. Germline V gives CDR1 SGHRS, CDR2 YFSETQ. In DNA form, the CDR3 reads TGCGCCAGCAGCCCTGCCGGCGCCGGGACCCTCTCCTACGAGCAGTACTTC. This codes for CASSPAGAGTLSYEQYF.

The chain combines TRBV30 with TRBJ2-7, with 8 bases matching TRBD1. J gave up 6 bases and V 1 base, and 8 bases lay outside the gene matches. CDR1 and CDR2 (germline): GTSNPN, SVGIG (reference sequence). The CDR3 totals 14 residues. DNA of the CDR3: TGTGCCTGGAGTGCGGACAGGGAATCTTCCGAGCAGTACTTC. As protein: CAWSADRESSEQYF.

V usage is TRBV19 and J usage is TRBJ2-1; TRBD2 matches 11 bases. There are 17 residues in the CDR3. CDR1 and CDR2 (germline): LNHDA, SQIVND (reference sequence). The J segment lost 4 bases and the V segment lost 4 bases, leaving 9 bases of the junction unmatched. The CDR3 region has the DNA TGTGCCAGTAGTACAACTAGCGGGGGCAGGCTTTACAATGAGCAGTTCTTC. Translating it yields CASSTTSGGRLYNEQFF.